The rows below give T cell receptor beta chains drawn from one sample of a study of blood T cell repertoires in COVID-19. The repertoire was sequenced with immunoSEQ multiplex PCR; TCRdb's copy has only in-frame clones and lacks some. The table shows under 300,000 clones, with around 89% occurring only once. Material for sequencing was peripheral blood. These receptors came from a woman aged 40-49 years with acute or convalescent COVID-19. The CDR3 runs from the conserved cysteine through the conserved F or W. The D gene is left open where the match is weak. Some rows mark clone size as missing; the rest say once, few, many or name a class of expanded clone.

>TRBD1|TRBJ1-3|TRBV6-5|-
TGTGCCAGCAGCCGACAGGGTGATTCTGGAAACACCATATATTTT
CASSRQGDSGNTIYF
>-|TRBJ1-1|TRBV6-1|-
TGTGCCAGCAGTGAATTGAGGTGGAGGGTGAACACTGAAGCTTTCTTT
CASSELRWRVNTEAFF
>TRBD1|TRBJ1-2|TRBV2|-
TGTGCCACCCGACAGGGGGGTGATGGCTACACCTTC
CATRQGGDGYTF
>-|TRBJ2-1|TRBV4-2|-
TGTGCCAGCAGCCAAGGACAGCTCCTCTACAATGAGCAGTTCTTC
CASSQGQLLYNEQFF
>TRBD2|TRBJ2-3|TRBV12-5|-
TGTGCTAGTGGTTTGGTACCCCTAGCGGGGGGGCGTACGCAGTATTTT
CASGLVPLAGGRTQYF
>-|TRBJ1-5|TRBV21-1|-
TGTGCCAGCAGCACCCAAGGGGCGGACAGGGATTCAAATCAGCCCCAGCATTTT
CASSTQGADRDSNQPQHF
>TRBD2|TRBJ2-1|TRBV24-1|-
TGTGCCACCAGTGACTCGGGACTAGCGGGTAATGAGCAGTTCTTC
CATSDSGLAGNEQFF
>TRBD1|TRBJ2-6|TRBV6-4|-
TGTGCCAGCTCTCCGGACAGGGGGTCTGGGGCCAACGTCCTGACTTTC
CASSPDRGSGANVLTF
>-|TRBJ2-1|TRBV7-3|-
TGTGCCAGCAGCTTAACGACGGGGGGCGGAAATGAGCAGTTCTTC
CASSLTTGGGNEQFF
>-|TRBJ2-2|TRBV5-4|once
TGTGCCAGCAGCCCGCCGCAAGCCTCAACCGGGGAGCTGTTTTTT
CASSPPQASTGELFF
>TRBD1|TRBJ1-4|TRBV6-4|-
TGTGCCAGCCCATCTCGACAGGGGGCGCGTAGGGCTGAAAAACTGTTTTTT
CASPSRQGARRAEKLFF
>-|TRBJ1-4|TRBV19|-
TGTGCCAGTAGCCCCTCTGCAACTAATGAAAAACTGTTTTTT
CASSPSATNEKLFF
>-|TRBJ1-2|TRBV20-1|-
TGCAGTGCTAGTGGGGGCATCTATGGCTACACCTTC
CSASGGIYGYTF
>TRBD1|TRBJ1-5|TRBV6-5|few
TGTGCCAGCGGGACAGGGTCCGTCAGCAATCAGCCCCAGCATTTT
CASGTGSVSNQPQHF
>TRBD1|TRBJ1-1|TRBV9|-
TGTGCCAGCAGCATAACGGACAGGGTTGAGGCTGAAGCTTTCTTT
CASSITDRVEAEAFF
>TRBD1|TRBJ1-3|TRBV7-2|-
TGTGCCAGCAGCTTAGAAGCAGGGGGAAGCTCTGGAAACACCATATATTTT
CASSLEAGGSSGNTIYF
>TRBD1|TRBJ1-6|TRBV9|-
TGTGCCAGCAGCGTCGACGGGACAGCTTCACCCCTCCACTTT
CASSVDGTASPLHF
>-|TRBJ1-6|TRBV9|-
TGTGCCAGCACCCCTAATCCAGGGGCGATTTCACCCCTCCACTTT
CASTPNPGAISPLHF
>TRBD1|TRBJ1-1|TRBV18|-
TGTGCCAGCTCACCCCCCGGGACAGGGGTCCAAACTGAAGCTTTCTTT
CASSPPGTGVQTEAFF
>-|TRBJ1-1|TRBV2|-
TGTGCCAGCGGTACAGAGCCGAACACTGAAGCTTTCTTT
CASGTEPNTEAFF
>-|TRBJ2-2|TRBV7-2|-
TGTGCCAGCAGCCAATACCGACAGTCGAACACCGGGGAGCTGTTTTTT
CASSQYRQSNTGELFF
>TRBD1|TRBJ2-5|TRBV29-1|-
TGCAGCGTTGGGACAGGGGGCGAGACCCAGTACTTC
CSVGTGGETQYF
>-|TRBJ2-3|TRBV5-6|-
TGTGCCAGCAGCTTAGGAGGCGGTAGTTTTGATACGCAGTATTTT
CASSLGGGSFDTQYF
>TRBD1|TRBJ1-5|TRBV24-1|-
TGTGCCACCAGTGCGGGACAGCATAGCAATCAGCCCCAGCATTTT
CATSAGQHSNQPQHF
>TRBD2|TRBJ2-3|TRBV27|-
TGTGCCAGCAGTTTAAGTCTGCTAGCGGGCCGCACAGATACGCAGTATTTT
CASSLSLLAGRTDTQYF
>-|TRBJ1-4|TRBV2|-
TGTGCCAGCAGTGACGATATGGGCCCTTATGAAAAACTGTTTTTT
CASSDDMGPYEKLFF
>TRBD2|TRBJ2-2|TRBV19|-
TGTGCCAGTAGTAGGCTACGTGGGGAGGGAACCGGGGAGCTGTTTTTT
CASSRLRGEGTGELFF
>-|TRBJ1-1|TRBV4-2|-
TGTGCCAGCAGCCAAGTATTGGGGAGTCAGGGGCGTAAGAACACTGAAGCTTTCTTT
CASSQVLGSQGRKNTEAFF
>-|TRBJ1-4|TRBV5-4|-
TGTGCCAGCAGCCGGGACTCGGGTGAAAAACTGTTTTTT
CASSRDSGEKLFF
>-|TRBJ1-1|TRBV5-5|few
TGTGCCAGCAGCTCCCCAGGGGCTGTTGAAGCTTTCTTT
CASSSPGAVEAFF
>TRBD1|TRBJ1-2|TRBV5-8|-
TGTGCCAGCAGACGCGGGACAGCGGCAGCTAACTATGGCTACACCTTC
CASRRGTAAANYGYTF
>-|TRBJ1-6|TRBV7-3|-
TGTGCCAGCAGCTTAGCAGGGGAACTCTCACCCCTCCACTTT
CASSLAGELSPLHF
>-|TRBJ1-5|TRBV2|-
TGTGCCAGCAGTCAGGGTATGGTTCAGCCCCAGCATTTT
CASSQGMVQPQHF
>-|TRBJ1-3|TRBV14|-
TGTGCCAGCAGCCAAATACGACGGCGGGGCGCGGGAGGAAACACCATATATTTT
CASSQIRRRGAGGNTIYF
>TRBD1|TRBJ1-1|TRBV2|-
TGTGCCAGCTGGCGGACAGGGCTGGGAACTGAAGCTTTCTTT
CASWRTGLGTEAFF
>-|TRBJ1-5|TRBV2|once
TGTGCCAGCAGTGGGGGCAGGGCCCAGCCCCAGCATTTT
CASSGGRAQPQHF
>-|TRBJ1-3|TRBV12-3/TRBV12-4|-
TGTGCCAGCAGTTTCTTGGGAAACACCATATATTTT
CASSFLGNTIYF
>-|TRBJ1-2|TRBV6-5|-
TGTGCCAGCAGCCCGACAGCGAACTATGGCTACACCTTC
CASSPTANYGYTF
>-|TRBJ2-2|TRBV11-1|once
TGTGCCAGCACCTCCCCCACAGCGAACGAACACCGGGGAGCTGTTTTT
CASTSPTANEHRGAVF
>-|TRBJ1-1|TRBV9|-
TGTGCCAGCAGCGTGACCAGGGGAAACACTGAAGCTTTCTTT
CASSVTRGNTEAFF
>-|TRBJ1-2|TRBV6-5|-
TGTGCCAGCACCTCCACGGCGGGTTTCTATGGCTACACCTTC
CASTSTAGFYGYTF
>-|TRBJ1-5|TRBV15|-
TGTGCCACCAGCAGGACTCTTAGCAATCAGCCCCAGCATTTT
CATSRTLSNQPQHF
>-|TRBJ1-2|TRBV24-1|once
TGTGCCACCAGTGATTTGTGGGGCAATGGCTACACCTTC
CATSDLWGNGYTF